This passage covers 13 T cell receptor beta chains from one sample sequenced in a study of human T cells and chemical hapten exposure. As to time point: pre-sensitization, week 0. The sample's treatment: therapeutic diphenylcyclopropenone sensitization with weekly scalp DPC. TCRdb redid the calling of the RACE reads with MiXCR, one entry per CDR3 protein. The table lists tens of thousands of distinct CDR3 sequences, 9.6% of them singletons. The input for sequencing was whole blood, taken in connection with sensitization to the hapten diphenylcyclopropenone (DPC). Every receptor here comes from a woman between 35 and 50 years old with alopecia areata. Some clones in this sample may be carry-over from other donors' samples.

This clonotype was detected ten times or more. This chain joins TRBV18 and TRBJ1-1; D not certain. V was pared by 3 bases and J by 0 bases, with 11 bases between. From germline, CDR1 is KGHSH and CDR2 LQKENI. CDR3 length: 15 residues. In DNA, the CDR3 is TGTGCCAGCTCACCGTTGTTGAACATGAACACTGAAGCTTTCTTT. Translated: CASSPLLNMNTEAFF.

V is TRBV20-1 and J is TRBJ1-1; D call uncertain. Germline CDR1 reads DFQATT; CDR2 reads SNEGSKA (reference sequence). Trimming cost V 0 bases and J 4 bases, with 9 bases left between them. This CDR3 region has 13 residues. CDR3 amino acids: CSAREFGLTEAFF. DNA for the CDR3: TGCAGTGCTAGAGAATTCGGCCTCACTGAAGCTTTCTTT.

This clonotype was counted many times. The genes are TRBV4-1 and TRBJ2-7, with D tentatively TRBD2 (5 bases). V lost 1 base, J lost 7 bases, and 17 bases lay in between. Germline values: CDR1 MGHRA, CDR2 YSYEKL. CDR3 length: 15 amino acids. CDR3 residues: CASSQGLGLPGEQYF. CDR3 sequence (DNA): TGCGCCAGCAGCCAAGGCCTGGGCCTCCCGGGGGAGCAGTACTTC.

About this clonotype itself: One end of the junction does not line up with germline, which may come from a read error. V usage is TRBV7-7 and J usage is TRBJ2-3; 7 bases align to TRBD2. Germline CDR1 is SSHAT and CDR2 is FNYEAQ (reference sequence). This CDR3 is 13 amino acids long. Here the CDR3 DNA reads TGTGCTAGCAGCTTAACGACTAGCTCCTCGCAGTATTTT. Translating it yields CASSLTTSSSQYF.

This clonotype has a handful of counts. The V call is TRBV6-2 or TRBV6-3, the J call TRBJ1-2, with TRBD1 matching 7 bases. The CDR3 is 13 residues long. V dropped 9 bases and J dropped 2; count of bases not matched to a gene: 6. CDR1 is MNHEY, CDR2 SVGEGT, per germline. DNA of the CDR3: TGTGCCAGTCGACGACAGGGCAACTATGGCTACACCTTC. Its translation is CASRRQGNYGYTF.

This clonotype was counted ten times or more. V usage is TRBV5-1 and J usage is TRBJ2-2, with unresolved D. Per the germline V gene, CDR1 is SGHRS and CDR2 is YFSETQ. This CDR3 has 15 amino acids. Trimming took 2 bases from V and 0 from J, leaving 8 bases between them. CDR3 nucleotide sequence: TGCGCCAGCAGCTTCCGAAACCCGAACACCGGGGAGCTGTTTTTT. This translates into CASSFRNPNTGELFF.

In this sample, this clonotype turned up many times. J is TRBJ1-2 and V is TRBV29-1, with 7 nucleotides matching TRBD1. V lost 0 bases to trimming and J lost 8 bases; unmatched junction nucleotides: 9. Germline V lookup: CDR1 SQVTM, CDR2 ANQGSEA. This CDR3 comprises 14 residues. The CDR3, as DNA: TGCAGCGTTGAAGATTTTCAGGGGGGAGGAGGCTACACCTTC. It yields the protein CSVEDFQGGGGYTF.

This clonotype was found many times. J is TRBJ2-2 and V is TRBV4-3; TRBD1 is a possible D gene (5 bases). With 4 bases removed from V and 7 bases from J, the gap between germline ends came to 19 bases. Germline CDR1 reads LGHNA; CDR2 reads YSLEER. This CDR3 has 16 residues. The CDR3 region has the DNA TGCGCCAGCAGCCCCGAAAGCTGGGGCGCAAGCGGGGAGCTGTTTTTT. Its translation: CASSPESWGASGELFF.

This clonotype was seen repeatedly, ten times or more. This chain joins TRBV28 and TRBJ1-6; D may be TRBD1 (5 bases). The CDR3 spans 15 residues. V dropped 5 bases and J dropped 7 bases, with 15 bases sitting between them. Germline V gene sequence: CDR1 MDHEN, CDR2 SYDVKM. CDR3 sequence reads: CASSPPGRANSPLHF. The CDR3 nucleotides read TGTGCCAGCAGTCCCCCCGGCAGGGCAAATTCACCCCTCCACTTT. Variable domain in full (rest from reference TRBV28 and TRBJ1-6): DVKVTQSSRYLVKRTGEKVFLECVQDMDHENMFWYRQDPGLGLRLIYFSYDVKMKEKGDIPEGYSVSREKKERFSLILESASTNQTSMYLCASSPPGRANSPLHFGNGTRLTVT.

V is TRBV7-2 and J is TRBJ1-1; 7 bases map to TRBD1. This CDR3 spans 15 amino acids. Germline CDR1 and CDR2: SGHTA and FQGNSA. V gave up 3 bases and J gave up 3 bases; unmatched junction bases: 7. The CDR3 DNA sequence: TGTGCCAGCAGCTTGATACAGGGGTTGTACACTGAAGCTTTCTTT. Encoded protein: CASSLIQGLYTEAFF.

The chain combines TRBV2 with TRBJ1-6; D not certain. Per the germline V gene, CDR1 is SNHLY and CDR2 is FYNNEI. Trimming removed 2 bases at V and 11 bases at J, with 19 bases between. The CDR3 is 16 residues long. CDR3 region: CASSESPGPLGTPLHF. DNA for the CDR3: TGTGCCAGCAGTGAAAGTCCCGGGCCCCTAGGGACACCCCTCCACTTT.

This clonotype was observed many times. The chain uses TRBV20-1 and TRBJ1-5; the D gene is possibly TRBD1 (5 bases). The ends were cut back, 3 bases at V and 7 bases at J, with 22 bases in the middle. CDR1 and CDR2 (germline): DFQATT, SNEGSKA (reference sequence). The CDR3 is 16 amino acids. The CDR3 nucleotides are TGCAGTGCTAGTGGCAAAGGACACCCCTCGGACCAGCCCCAGCATTTT. This translates into CSASGKGHPSDQPQHF.

With regard to this clonotype: Because it lacks the conserved phenylalanine or tryptophan at the end, this CDR3 is likely a read error. This chain uses TRBV19 with TRBJ1-1; D is unresolved. CDR1 is LNHDA and CDR2 is SQIVND in the germline V gene (reference sequence). V lost 1 base to trimming and J lost 0 bases, with 9 bases between them. The CDR3 runs to 15 residues. CDR3: CASSIVGVLNTEAFS. DNA of the CDR3: TGTGCCAGTAGTATAGTCGGGGTTTTGAACACTGAAGCTTTCTCT.